Each of the 26 T cell receptor beta chains below was sequenced from the same sample in a study of blood T cell repertoires in COVID-19. The repertoire was sequenced with immunoSEQ multiplex PCR; TCRdb's copy has only in-frame clones and lacks some. The data show about 220,000 clones, with around 84% seen just once and 5.1% held by the top ten. Sequencing input: peripheral blood. The receptors were gathered from a woman aged 60-75 years who had recovered from COVID-19.

This clone was observed a few times. This CDR3 is also generated by other DNA sequences in the sample. The chain recombines TRBV9 with TRBJ1-2, with TRBD1 as a possible D gene (5 bases). Trimming shortened V by 0 bases and J by 8 bases, and 11 bases separated the two germline ends. The length of the CDR3 is 13 residues. The germline V gene encodes CDR1 SGDLS and CDR2 YYNGEE. The CDR3 is CASSVGQGGGYTF. CDR3 sequence (DNA): TGTGCCAGCAGCGTAGGGCAGGGTGGCGGCTACACCTTC.

This chain joins TRBV2 and TRBJ2-5, with D maybe TRBD2 (7 bases). This CDR3 contains 14 residues. V was clipped by 4 bases and J by 4 bases, with 13 bases between them. Germline V gene lookup returns CDR1 SNHLY and CDR2 FYNNEI. CDR3 loop: CASSGEGGPETQYF. The CDR3 coding sequence is TGTGCCAGCAGTGGGGAGGGGGGGCCAGAGACCCAGTACTTC.

The rearrangement uses TRBV7-6 and TRBJ1-2, with TRBD1 matching 7 bases. The CDR3 runs 16 residues. CDR1 is SGHVS, CDR2 FNYEAQ, per germline. After removal of 4 bases from V and 3 bases from J, the junction contained 11 bases not matched to a gene. The CDR3 loop is CASSSGQSILDYGYTF. The CDR3 DNA reads as TGTGCCAGCAGCTCGGGACAGAGCATACTAGACTATGGCTACACCTTC.

The rearrangement links TRBV5-1 to TRBJ1-1; a weak D match, TRBD1 (5 bases). V shed 5 bases and J shed 3 bases, with 11 bases lying between them. The CDR3 covers 13 residues. Per germline, CDR1 SGHRS and CDR2 YFSETQ. CDR3 sequence: CASRVGGDTEAFF. DNA for the CDR3: TGCGCCAGCAGGGTGGGGGGTGACACTGAAGCTTTCTTT.

The rearrangement joins TRBV3-1 (or the pseudogene TRBV3-2) to TRBJ1-3, with unresolved D. Germline CDR1 LGHDT, CDR2 YNNKEL (reference sequence). Trimming cost V 0 bases and J 16 bases, with 13 bases left between them. CDR3 length: 12 amino acids. The CDR3 protein is CASSQDGAAFYF. In nucleotides, the CDR3 is TGTGCCAGCAGCCAAGATGGAGCAGCCTTCTATTTT.

J is TRBJ2-6 and V is TRBV24-1, with 8 bases matching TRBD1. CDR1 KGHDR and CDR2 SFDVKD come from the germline V gene. The CDR3 spans 17 residues. V shed 6 bases and J 0 bases; nucleotides not matched to a gene: 6. The CDR3, as DNA: TGTGCCACCAGTCCCGGGACAGGCTCCTCTGGGGCCAACGTCCTGACTTTC. This translates into CATSPGTGSSGANVLTF.

The chain carries TRBV5-1 and TRBJ2-1; 9 nucleotides align to TRBD2. Looked up from germline, CDR1 is SGHRS and CDR2 is YFSETQ. There are 16 residues in the CDR3. V trimming: 4 bases; J trimming: 4 bases; junction bases outside the gene matches: 9. The CDR3 spells CASSPAGAGGYNEQFF. Here the CDR3 DNA reads TGCGCCAGCAGCCCCGCGGGCGCGGGGGGGTACAATGAGCAGTTCTTC.

This clone showed up many times. This sequence joins TRBV5-6 and TRBJ1-4; no firm D call. The CDR3 consists of 16 residues. Trimming removed 4 bases from V and 0 bases from J, with 13 bases in between. Germline CDR1 reads SGHDT; CDR2 reads YYEEEE. The CDR3 sequence: CASSGSRGATNEKLFF. The DNA of the CDR3 is TGTGCCAGCAGCGGGAGCCGCGGAGCAACTAATGAAAAACTGTTTTTT.

The chain recombines TRBV28 with TRBJ2-3, with TRBD1 as a possible D gene (5 bases). With 6 bases removed from V and 1 base from J, the gap between germline ends came to 11 bases. The CDR3 runs to 14 residues. The germline V gene has CDR1 MDHEN and CDR2 SYDVKM. In DNA form, the CDR3 reads TGTGCCAGCAGGGACACCTTTCGCACAGATACGCAGTATTTT. This encodes CASRDTFRTDTQYF.

This chain uses TRBV9 with TRBJ1-3; D possibly corresponds to TRBD1 (6 bases). The germline V gene has CDR1 SGDLS and CDR2 YYNGEE. The CDR3 is 15 residues long. V was clipped by 0 bases and J by 4 bases, with 11 bases between them. This CDR3 is CASSVAIGQGNTIYF. CDR3 nucleotide sequence: TGTGCCAGCAGCGTAGCAATCGGACAGGGAAACACCATATATTTT.

The gene calls are TRBV9 and TRBJ2-3; D is perhaps TRBD1 (6 bases). The germline CDR1 and CDR2 sequences are SGDLS and YYNGEE. The CDR3 spans 15 residues. With 4 bases removed from V and 0 bases from J, the gap between germline ends came to 12 bases. The CDR3 region is CASSLDGGSTDTQYF. The CDR3 nucleotides are TGTGCCAGCAGCCTAGATGGGGGCAGCACAGATACGCAGTATTTT.

The sample holds one count of this clone. This chain uses TRBV9 with TRBJ2-1, with 7 nucleotides matching TRBD1. V lost 0 bases to trimming and J lost 7 bases; unmatched junction nucleotides: 4. This CDR3 contains 14 residues. The V gene's germline CDR1 is SGDLS and CDR2 YYNGEE. CDR3 region: CASSVGQGGNEQFF. The CDR3 DNA sequence: TGTGCCAGCAGCGTAGGACAGGGTGGTAATGAGCAGTTCTTC. The entire variable domain, with the rest obtained from reference TRBV9 and TRBJ2-1, is as follows: DSGVTQTPKHLITATGQRVTLRCSPRSGDLSVYWYQQSLDQGLQFLIQYYNGEERAKGNILERFSAQQFPDLHSELNLSSLELGDSALYFCASSVGQGGNEQFFGPGTRLTVL.

This clone was seen only once. The chain combines TRBV19 with TRBJ2-1; 7 bases line up with TRBD1. The CDR3 has 15 residues. Germline V CDR1 and CDR2: LNHDA, SQIVND (reference sequence). V gave up 4 bases and J gave up 2 bases; unmatched junction bases: 5. CDR3 sequence reads: CASSRTGLPYNEQFF. The DNA for the CDR3 is TGTGCCAGTAGTAGGACAGGATTGCCCTACAATGAGCAGTTCTTC.

The chain joins TRBV7-3 to TRBJ2-1, with D perhaps TRBD2 (7 bases). Per the germline V gene, CDR1 is SGHTA and CDR2 is FQGTGA. Deletions cut 3 bases from V and 8 bases from J, with 17 bases between. The CDR3 loop spans 15 amino acids. The CDR3 DNA reads as TGTGCCAGCAGCTTCCGCCGGGGGGCCAGCGATGAGCAGTTCTTC. It is translated as CASSFRRGASDEQFF.

The V call is TRBV11-2, the J call TRBJ2-5, with no clear D. The CDR3 is 13 amino acids. CDR1 is SGHAT, CDR2 FQNNGV, per germline. Trimming left V 5 bases short and J 5 bases short, with 12 bases between. The CDR3 loop is CASSPNLQETQYF. The CDR3 DNA reads as TGTGCCAGCAGCCCAAATCTTCAGGAGACCCAGTACTTC. The full variable domain, its missing parts supplied by reference TRBV11-2 and TRBJ2-5, is EAGVAQSPRYKIIEKRQSVAFWCNPISGHATLYWYQQILGQGPKLLIQFQNNGVVDDSQLPKDRFSAERLKGVDSTLKIQPAKLEDSAVYLCASSPNLQETQYFGPGTRLLVL.

The chain is built from TRBV6-4 and TRBJ2-2, with TRBD1 matching over 8 bases. Unmatched junction bases numbered 7, after V lost 3 bases and J lost 4 bases. In germline, CDR1 is MRHNA, CDR2 SNTAGT. The length of the CDR3 is 16 residues. This chain's CDR3 is CASSEDGDRSTGELFF. CDR3 bases: TGTGCCAGCAGTGAGGATGGGGACAGGTCCACCGGGGAGCTGTTTTTT.

The chain joins TRBV6-4 to TRBJ2-7, with TRBD1 matching over 7 bases. CDR1 is MRHNA and CDR2 is SNTAGT in the germline V gene. After removal of 2 bases from V and 0 bases from J, the junction contained 7 bases not matched to a gene. This CDR3 is built from 16 residues. The CDR3 spells CASSDPGQVGSYEQYF. In nucleotides, the CDR3 is TGTGCCAGCAGTGACCCCGGACAGGTGGGCTCCTACGAGCAGTACTTC.

This chain connects TRBV5-6 to TRBJ2-3; the D gene is possibly TRBD1 (5 bases). Germline-derived CDR1 and CDR2 are SGHDT and YYEEEE. This CDR3 is built from 16 residues. V lost 4 bases and J 4 bases, leaving 19 bases between the germline ends. This CDR3 reads CASSLTTIRGPDTQYF. The CDR3 DNA reads as TGTGCCAGCAGCCTTACCACAATAAGGGGCCCAGATACGCAGTATTTT.

The chain combines TRBV5-1 with TRBJ1-2; 10 bases line up with TRBD1. Germline V gene sequence: CDR1 SGHRS, CDR2 YFSETQ. This CDR3 is built from 16 residues. With V trimmed by 0 bases and J by 4 bases, 6 bases remained unmatched. This chain's CDR3 is CASSLGQGAAIYGYTF. The CDR3 nucleotides are TGCGCCAGCAGCTTGGGACAGGGGGCGGCCATCTATGGCTACACCTTC.

The V and J genes are TRBV4-3 and TRBJ2-3, with 14 nucleotides matching TRBD2. CDR1 and CDR2 (germline): LGHNA, YSLEER. Trimming removed 4 bases from V and 3 bases from J; junction bases left unmatched: 9. The CDR3 covers 18 residues. The CDR3 nucleotides are TGCGCCAGCAGCCGTTCGACTAGCGGGGGGGCCTCAACAGATACGCAGTATTTT. Amino acids: CASSRSTSGGASTDTQYF.

The chain recombines TRBV5-4 with TRBJ2-1, with no clear D. The CDR3 is made up of 13 amino acids. Germline CDR1 is SGHNT and CDR2 is YYREEE (reference sequence). V was cut by 4 bases and J by 4 bases, with 9 bases left in between. The CDR3 region is CASSLYRYNEQFF. CDR3 DNA sequence: TGTGCCAGCAGCCTGTACAGATACAATGAGCAGTTCTTC.

This clone appeared once. The gene calls are TRBV6-2 or TRBV6-3 and TRBJ1-5, with TRBD1 as a possible D gene (6 bases). Trimming stripped 2 bases from V and 3 bases from J, with 17 bases between. CDR3 size: 17 residues. Germline V CDR1 and CDR2: MNHEY, SVGEGT. The CDR3 protein is CASSYRQGIIVNQPQHF. The CDR3 bases are TGTGCCAGCAGTTACAGGCAGGGGATAATTGTCAATCAGCCCCAGCATTTT.

The V gene is TRBV5-1, the J gene TRBJ2-3; D perhaps matches TRBD2 (6 bases). Germline values: CDR1 SGHRS, CDR2 YFSETQ. V was clipped by 5 bases and J by 2 bases, with 12 bases between them. The CDR3 contains 14 residues. The CDR3 sequence is CASRGGDLTDTQYF. CDR3 bases: TGCGCCAGCAGAGGCGGGGACCTCACAGATACGCAGTATTTT.

The genes are TRBV5-5 and TRBJ2-1, with D hard to call. This CDR3 comprises 13 residues. V dropped 2 bases and J dropped 4 bases, with 7 bases sitting between them. Germline CDR1 reads SGHKS; CDR2 reads YYEKEE (reference sequence). The CDR3 is CASSFDTYNEQFF. The CDR3 DNA reads TGTGCCAGCAGCTTTGACACGTACAATGAGCAGTTCTTC.

The chain employs TRBV2 and TRBJ2-6, with D unclear. CDR1 is SNHLY, CDR2 FYNNEI, per germline. This CDR3 spans 14 amino acids. The V end was cut by 3 bases, the J end by 1 base, with 4 bases between. The DNA of the CDR3 is TGTGCCAGCAGTGACCGGTCTGGGGCCAACGTCCTGACTTTC. This sequence encodes CASSDRSGANVLTF.

The DNA of the CDR3 is TGTGCCAGCAGCTATAATACAGGGCGGTCGGGTAACTATGGCTACACCTTC. Its protein product is CASSYNTGRSGNYGYTF. The V call is TRBV7-9, the J call TRBJ1-2, with D perhaps TRBD1 (6 bases). V was cut by 4 bases and J by 1 base, with 19 bases left in between. Germline V gene sequence: CDR1 SEHNR, CDR2 FQNEAQ (reference sequence). This CDR3 spans 17 amino acids.